This entry concerns a single TCR beta chain. This sample is part of a study of blood T cell repertoires in COVID-19. Clones were sequenced by immunoSEQ multiplex PCR, and TCRdb holds only the in-frame ones, with some missing. Of about 300,000 clones listed, over 80% are singletons. This clonotype originated in a woman aged 40 to 55 who had recovered from COVID-19. The sample was peripheral blood.

The CDR3 loop reads CASSLRGQAGTGELFF. Written as DNA, the CDR3 is TGTGCCAGCAGCTTAAGAGGACAGGCGGGCACCGGGGAGCTGTTTTTT. The V call is TRBV11-3, the J call TRBJ2-2, with 7 positions matching TRBD1. CDR1 and CDR2 from the germline V gene are SGHNT and YENEEA. This CDR3 has 16 residues. The J segment lost 4 bases and the V segment lost 2 bases, leaving 7 bases of the junction unmatched.